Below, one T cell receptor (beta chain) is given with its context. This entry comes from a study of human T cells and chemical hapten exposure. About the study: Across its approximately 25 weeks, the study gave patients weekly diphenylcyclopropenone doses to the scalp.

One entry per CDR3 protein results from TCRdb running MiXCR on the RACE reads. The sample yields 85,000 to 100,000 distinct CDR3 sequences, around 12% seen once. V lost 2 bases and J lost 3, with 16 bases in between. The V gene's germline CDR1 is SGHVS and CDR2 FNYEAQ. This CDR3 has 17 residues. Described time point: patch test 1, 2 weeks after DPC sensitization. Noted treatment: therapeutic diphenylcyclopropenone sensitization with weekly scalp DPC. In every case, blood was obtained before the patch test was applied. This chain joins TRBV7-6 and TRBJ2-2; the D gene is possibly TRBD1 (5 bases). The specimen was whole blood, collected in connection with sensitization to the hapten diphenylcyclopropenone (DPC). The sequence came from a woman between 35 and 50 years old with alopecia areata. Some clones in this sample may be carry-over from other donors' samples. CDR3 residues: CASSLKAGKFDTGELFF. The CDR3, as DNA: TGTGCCAGCAGCTTAAAGGCAGGGAAATTCGACACCGGGGAGCTGTTTTTT.